This T cell receptor (beta chain) was retrieved from a study of T cell repertoires in cytomegalovirus infection. About the research overall: Both CMV infection and a matching HLA type were indicated by public TCR beta signatures. Study-level points and caveats: The response measured ex vivo was dominated by TCR beta clonotypes (HLA-C-restricted and CMV-specific). People with CMV and the relevant HLA were identified by cumulative public TCR beta family frequency.

TCRdb fed the reads into MiXCR, producing one record per CDR3 protein. The sample contains fewer than 1,000,000 distinct CDR3 sequences, about a third of which appear only once. There are a few counts of this clonotype. Its cognate antigen is unknown. The origin of this receptor is a human donor in good health (CMV status not recorded). Some clones in this sample may be carry-over from other donors' samples. Sequencing was performed on cultured CD8+ T cells from PBMCs, taken from culture after CMV antigen stimulation.

The CDR3 DNA sequence: TGTGCCACTGTTTCGAGGAATACGCAGTATTTT. This codes for CATVSRNTQYF. The chain recombines TRBV12-3 or TRBV12-4 with TRBJ2-3, with D unresolved. The CDR3 consists of 11 residues. Deletions cut 10 bases from V and 7 bases from J, with 12 bases between.